Detailed here is one T cell receptor (beta chain). As yet, its antigen is unknown. The data were taken from a study of breast tumors, draining lymph nodes, adjacent tissues. The study's findings and limits: Compared with lymph nodes, tumors were less diverse; compared with nontumor tissue, more. Luminal-like breast cancer showed significantly higher tumor–nontumor repertoire similarity than basal-like. Findings are consistent with lymph node origin and intratumoral expansion of most tumor T cells.

Using its own MiXCR run on the multiplex PCR reads, TCRdb lists one record per CDR3 protein. This repertoire shows over 60,000 distinct CDR3 sequences, over 40% found once; its top ten account for 8.4%. This CDR3 is 14 amino acids long. Germline V gene data show CDR1 as SEHNR and CDR2 as FQNEAQ (reference sequence). The trim removed 7 bases at V and 2 bases at J, leaving 7 bases unmatched. This rearrangement joins TRBV7-9 to TRBJ2-5; TRBD1 matches at 7 bases. This TCR was sampled from a female donor with breast cancer. Some clones in this sample may be carry-over from other donors' samples. Input material: breast tumor tissue. The CDR3 here is CASTQAGGQETQYF. The DNA for the CDR3 is TGTGCCAGCACCCAAGCAGGGGGTCAAGAGACCCAGTACTTC.